Below are 10 T cell receptor beta chains sequenced from a single sample in a study of blood T cell repertoires in COVID-19. Method: immunoSEQ multiplex PCR; TCRdb's copy keeps in-frame clones and lacks some. The table has about 46,000 clones, under 90% seen once. The specimen was peripheral blood. The receptors derive from a man aged 60 to 69 with acute or convalescent COVID-19.

The rearrangement joins TRBV5-6 to TRBJ1-5, with 8 bases fitting TRBD1. Germline CDR1 is SGHDT and CDR2 is YYEEEE. There are 15 residues in the CDR3. Trimming at V came to 2 bases and at J to 6 bases, leaving 7 bases not matched to a gene. CDR3 residues: CASSFGQGSSQPQHF. The CDR3 DNA follows: TGTGCCAGCAGCTTTGGACAGGGTAGTAGTCAGCCCCAGCATTTT.

The gene calls are TRBV5-1 and TRBJ1-2; tentative D call: TRBD1 (5 bases). CDR1 is SGHRS and CDR2 is YFSETQ in the germline V gene. The CDR3 is 16 residues long. Deletions cut 0 bases from V and 7 bases from J, with 19 bases between. As DNA, the CDR3 is TGCGCCAGCAGCTTGGTGGAGGGGCCGCCCGGTCGTGGCTACACCTTC. Residues: CASSLVEGPPGRGYTF.

The V call is TRBV7-9, the J call TRBJ2-1; possible D gene TRBD2, 5 bases. CDR3 length: 15 amino acids. Germline V gene lookup returns CDR1 SEHNR and CDR2 FQNEAQ (reference sequence). The V end was cut by 3 bases, the J end by 2 bases, with 11 bases between. CDR3 sequence reads: CASSFPRETYNEQFF. The CDR3 region has the DNA TGTGCCAGCAGCTTCCCGAGGGAGACCTACAATGAGCAGTTCTTC.

The chain couples TRBV19 to TRBJ1-5; D ambiguous. The CDR3 extends over 14 amino acids. V shed 1 base and J shed 0 bases, with 4 bases lying between them. The germline V gene encodes CDR1 LNHDA and CDR2 SQIVND (reference sequence). CDR3 amino acids: CASSIGSSNQPQHF. CDR3 sequence (DNA): TGTGCCAGTAGTATAGGGAGTAGCAATCAGCCCCAGCATTTT. Looking up the rest from reference TRBV19 and TRBJ1-5 gives the full variable domain: DGGITQSPKYLFRKEGQNVTLSCEQNLNHDAMYWYRQDPGQGLRLIYYSQIVNDFQKGDIAEGYSVSREKKESFPLTVTSAQKNPTAFYLCASSIGSSNQPQHFGDGTRLSIL.

The CDR3 reads CASSRTGNTGELFF. As DNA, the CDR3 is TGTGCCAGCTCCCGGACAGGGAACACCGGGGAGCTGTTTTTT. The chain has TRBV28 and TRBJ2-2, with 7 positions matching TRBD1. Germline lookup yields CDR1 MDHEN and CDR2 SYDVKM. V lost 8 bases, J lost 1 base, and 4 bases stayed unmatched. The CDR3 runs to 14 residues. The full variable domain, with the rest looked up from reference TRBV28 and TRBJ2-2, is DVKVTQSSRYLVKRTGEKVFLECVQDMDHENMFWYRQDPGLGLRLIYFSYDVKMKEKGDIPEGYSVSREKKERFSLILESASTNQTSMYLCASSRTGNTGELFFGEGSRLTVL.

This chain joins TRBV29-1 and TRBJ2-3; 9 nucleotides match TRBD2. CDR1 is SQVTM, CDR2 ANQGSEA, per germline. The CDR3 length is 14 residues. The J segment lost 2 bases and the V segment lost 8 bases, leaving 8 bases of the junction unmatched. The CDR3 sequence: CSSSSGGPTDTQYF. The CDR3 DNA reads TGCAGCTCCAGTAGCGGGGGCCCCACAGATACGCAGTATTTT.

V usage is TRBV2 and J usage is TRBJ1-2; D not certain. The germline V gene encodes CDR1 SNHLY and CDR2 FYNNEI. With 5 bases removed from V and 8 bases from J, the gap between germline ends came to 15 bases. There are 13 residues in the CDR3. CDR3 nucleotides: TGTGCCAGCAGTACCGGGCCCGGAGGGGGCTACACCTTC. This codes for CASSTGPGGGYTF.

This clone was observed a few times. The rearrangement links TRBV10-3 to TRBJ1-1; 8 bases align to TRBD1. V lost 3 bases, J lost 6 bases, and 6 bases stayed unmatched. The germline gives CDR1 ENHRY, CDR2 SYGVKD. The CDR3 has 14 amino acids. The CDR3 reads CAISDGQGGSEAFF. CDR3 nucleotides: TGTGCCATCAGTGATGGACAGGGAGGGTCTGAAGCTTTCTTT.

This rearrangement joins TRBV2 to TRBJ1-4; D remains unclear. Germline CDR1 SNHLY, CDR2 FYNNEI. CDR3 length equals 14 residues. Trimming removed 5 bases from V and 8 bases from J, with 15 bases in between. The CDR3, as DNA: TGTGCCAGCAGTAATTTGGAGGGCGAGGAAAAACTGTTTTTT. Protein sequence: CASSNLEGEEKLFF.

The V gene is TRBV7-6, the J gene TRBJ1-4, with TRBD1 matching 7 bases. Germline V gene data show CDR1 as SGHVS and CDR2 as FNYEAQ. V shed 5 bases and J 5 bases; nucleotides not matched to a gene: 5. The CDR3 is 14 residues long. CDR3 nucleotides: TGTGCCAGCAGCACAGGGACAGCAAATGAAAAACTGTTTTTT. Translation: CASSTGTANEKLFF. Based on the CDR3 plus reference TRBV7-6 and TRBJ1-4, the full variable domain is GAGVSQSPRYKVTKRGQDVALRCDPISGHVSLYWYRQALGQGPEFLTYFNYEAQQDKSGLPNDRFSAERPEGSISTLTIQRTEQRDSAMYRCASSTGTANEKLFFGSGTQLSVL.